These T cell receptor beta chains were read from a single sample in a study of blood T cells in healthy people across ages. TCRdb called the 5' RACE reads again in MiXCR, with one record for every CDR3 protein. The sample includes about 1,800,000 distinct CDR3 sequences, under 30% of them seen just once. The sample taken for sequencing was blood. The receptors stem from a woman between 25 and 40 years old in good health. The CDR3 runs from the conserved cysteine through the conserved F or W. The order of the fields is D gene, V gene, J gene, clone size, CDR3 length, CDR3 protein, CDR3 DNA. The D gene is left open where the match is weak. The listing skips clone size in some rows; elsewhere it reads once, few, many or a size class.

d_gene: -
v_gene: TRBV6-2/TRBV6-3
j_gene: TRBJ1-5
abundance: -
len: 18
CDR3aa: CASSAPTQPRPFNQPQHF
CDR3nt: TGTGCCAGCAGCGCCCCCACGCAACCGAGACCTTTCAATCAGCCCCAGCATTTT

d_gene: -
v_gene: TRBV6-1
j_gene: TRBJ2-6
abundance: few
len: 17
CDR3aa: CANSTGFISSGANVLTF
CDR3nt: TGTGCCAACTCGACAGGCTTCATATCCTCTGGGGCCAACGTCCTGACTTTC

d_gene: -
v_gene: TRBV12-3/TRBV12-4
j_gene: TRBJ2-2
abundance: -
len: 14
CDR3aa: CASRPGGRTGELFF
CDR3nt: TGTGCCAGCAGACCAGGAGGGAGAACCGGGGAGCTGTTTTTT

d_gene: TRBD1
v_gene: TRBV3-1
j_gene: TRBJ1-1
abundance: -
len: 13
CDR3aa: CASSLLTGPEAFF
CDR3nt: TGTGCCAGCAGCCTTCTGACAGGGCCTGAAGCTTTCTTT

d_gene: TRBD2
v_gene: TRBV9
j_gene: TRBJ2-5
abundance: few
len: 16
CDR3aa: CTSSGLAGGPSETQYF
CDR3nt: TGTACCAGCAGCGGTCTAGCGGGGGGGCCTTCAGAGACCCAGTACTTC

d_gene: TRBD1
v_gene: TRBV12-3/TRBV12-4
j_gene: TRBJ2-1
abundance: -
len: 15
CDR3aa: CASSTRDSLYNEQFF
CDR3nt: TGTGCCAGCAGTACCCGGGACAGCTTGTACAATGAGCAGTTCTTC

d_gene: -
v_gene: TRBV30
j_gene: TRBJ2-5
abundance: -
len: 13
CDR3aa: CAWRVGAGMPQYF
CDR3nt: TGTGCCTGGAGAGTCGGGGCCGGGATGCCCCAGTACTTC

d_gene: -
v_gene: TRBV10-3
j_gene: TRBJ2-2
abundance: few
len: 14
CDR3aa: CAISEPGDTGELFF
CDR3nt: TGTGCCATCAGTGAGCCCGGGGACACCGGGGAGCTGTTTTTT

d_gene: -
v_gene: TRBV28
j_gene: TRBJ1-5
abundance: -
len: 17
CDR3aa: CASYPTLYSDSNQPQHF
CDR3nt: TGTGCCAGCTATCCTACCCTCTATTCTGATAGCAATCAGCCCCAGCATTTT

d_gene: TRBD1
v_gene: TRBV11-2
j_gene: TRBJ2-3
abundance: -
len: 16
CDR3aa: CASSLVGRGTTDTQYF
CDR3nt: TGTGCCAGCAGCTTAGTGGGCAGGGGGACCACAGATACGCAGTATTTT

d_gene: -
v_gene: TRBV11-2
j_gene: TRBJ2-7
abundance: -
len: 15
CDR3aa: CASSVGAADANEQYF
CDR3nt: TGTGCCAGCAGCGTAGGGGCAGCAGATGCCAATGAGCAGTACTTC

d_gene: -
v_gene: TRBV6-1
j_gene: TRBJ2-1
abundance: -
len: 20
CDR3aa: CASSEPRPSTGHPRWGEQFF
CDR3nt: TGTGCCAGCAGTGAGCCGCGACCTTCGACTGGACACCCCAGGTGGGGTGAGCAGTTCTTC

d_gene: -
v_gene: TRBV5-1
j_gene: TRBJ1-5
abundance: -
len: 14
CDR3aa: CASSFVAGDQPQHF
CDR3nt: TGCGCCAGCAGCTTCGTGGCAGGAGACCAGCCCCAGCATTTT

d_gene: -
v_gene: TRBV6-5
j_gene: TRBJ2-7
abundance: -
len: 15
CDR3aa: CASKVGRGGSYEQYF
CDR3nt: TGTGCCAGCAAAGTCGGCAGGGGAGGGTCCTACGAGCAGTACTTC

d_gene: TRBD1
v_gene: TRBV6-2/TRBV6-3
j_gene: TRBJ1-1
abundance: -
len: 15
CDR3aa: CASRGSPNRGLKAFF
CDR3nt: TGTGCCAGCAGGGGGTCTCCCAACAGGGGCCTCAAAGCTTTCTTT

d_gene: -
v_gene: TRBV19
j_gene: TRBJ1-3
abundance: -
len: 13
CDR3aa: CATRLTNGNTIYF
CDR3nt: TGTGCCACGAGATTGACGAATGGAAACACCATATATTTT

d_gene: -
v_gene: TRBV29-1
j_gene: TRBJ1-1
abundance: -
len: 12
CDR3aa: CSVVVGVGEAFF
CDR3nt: TGCAGCGTTGTTGTTGGGGTCGGTGAAGCTTTCTTT

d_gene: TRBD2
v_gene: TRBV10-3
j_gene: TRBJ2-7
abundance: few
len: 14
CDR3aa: CAISESSGEFEQYF
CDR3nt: TGTGCCATCAGTGAGTCTAGCGGGGAATTCGAGCAGTACTTC

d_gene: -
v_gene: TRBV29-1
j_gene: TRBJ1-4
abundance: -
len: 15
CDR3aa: CSVGALGATNEKLFF
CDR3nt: TGCAGCGTTGGGGCCCTGGGGGCAACTAATGAAAAACTGTTTTTT

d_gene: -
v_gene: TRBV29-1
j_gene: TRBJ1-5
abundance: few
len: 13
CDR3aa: CSVQQGSNQPQHF
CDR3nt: TGCAGCGTTCAACAGGGCAGCAATCAGCCCCAGCATTTT

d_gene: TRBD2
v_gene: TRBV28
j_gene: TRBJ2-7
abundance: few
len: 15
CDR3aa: CASSFSPGGVYEQYF
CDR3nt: TGTGCCAGCAGTTTCAGCCCGGGAGGCGTGTACGAGCAGTACTTC

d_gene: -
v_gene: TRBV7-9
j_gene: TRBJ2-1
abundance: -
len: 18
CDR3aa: CASSSSRGGGTGYNEQFF
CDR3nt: TGTGCCAGCAGCTCCAGCCGGGGCGGTGGGACTGGTTACAATGAGCAGTTCTTC

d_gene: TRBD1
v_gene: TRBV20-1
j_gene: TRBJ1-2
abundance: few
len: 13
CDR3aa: CSARDRNNYGYTF
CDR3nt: TGCAGTGCCCGGGACAGGAATAACTATGGCTACACCTTC

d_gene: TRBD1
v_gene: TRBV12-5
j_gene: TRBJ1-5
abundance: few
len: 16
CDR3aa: CASGWTGQAFNQPQHF
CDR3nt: TGTGCTAGTGGTTGGACCGGACAGGCCTTTAATCAGCCCCAGCATTTT

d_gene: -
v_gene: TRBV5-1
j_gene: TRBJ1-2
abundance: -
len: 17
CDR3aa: CASSLEGTDPGNYGYTF
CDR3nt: TGCGCCAGCAGCTTGGAAGGAACGGACCCTGGTAACTATGGCTACACCTTC

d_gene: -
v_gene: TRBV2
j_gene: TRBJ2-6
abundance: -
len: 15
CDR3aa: CASSDKSSGANVLTF
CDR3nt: TGTGCCAGCAGTGATAAAAGCTCTGGGGCCAACGTCCTGACTTTC

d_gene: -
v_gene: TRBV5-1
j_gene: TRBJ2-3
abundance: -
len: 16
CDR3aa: CASSLFGETLTDTQYF
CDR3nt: TGCGCCAGCAGCTTGTTCGGAGAGACTCTCACAGATACGCAGTATTTT

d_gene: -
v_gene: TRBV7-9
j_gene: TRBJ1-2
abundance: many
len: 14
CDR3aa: CASSFAGARSGYTF
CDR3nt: TGTGCCAGCAGCTTCGCAGGGGCACGAAGTGGCTACACCTTC

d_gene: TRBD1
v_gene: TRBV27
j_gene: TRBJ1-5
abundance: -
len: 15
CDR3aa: CTSSLQGQGGQPQHF
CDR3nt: TGTACCAGCAGTTTACAGGGACAGGGAGGTCAGCCCCAGCATTTT

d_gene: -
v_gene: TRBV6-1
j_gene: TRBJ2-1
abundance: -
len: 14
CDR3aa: CASREGGLYNEQFF
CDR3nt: TGTGCCAGCAGGGAGGGAGGACTTTACAATGAGCAGTTCTTC

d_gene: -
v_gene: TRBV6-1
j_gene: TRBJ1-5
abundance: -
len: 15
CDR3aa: CASSKADRPYQPQHF
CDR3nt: TGTGCCAGCAGTAAAGCCGACAGACCGTATCAGCCCCAGCATTTT

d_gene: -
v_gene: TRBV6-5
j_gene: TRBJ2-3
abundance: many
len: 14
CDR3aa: CASSYGAGTDTQYF
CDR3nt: TGTGCCAGCAGTTACGGGGCTGGCACAGATACGCAGTATTTT

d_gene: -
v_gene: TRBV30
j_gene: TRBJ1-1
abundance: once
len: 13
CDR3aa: CAWSEYMNTEAFF
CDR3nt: TGTGCCTGGAGTGAGTACATGAACACTGAAGCTTTCTTT

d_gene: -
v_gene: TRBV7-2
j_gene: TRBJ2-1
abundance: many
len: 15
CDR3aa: CASRLRGGLYNEQFF
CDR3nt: TGTGCCAGCAGACTTAGGGGGGGGCTATACAATGAGCAGTTCTTC

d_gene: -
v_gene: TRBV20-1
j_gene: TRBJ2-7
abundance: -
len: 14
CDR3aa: CSAREGTLSGEQYF
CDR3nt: TGCAGTGCTAGAGAGGGAACCCTCTCGGGTGAGCAGTACTTC

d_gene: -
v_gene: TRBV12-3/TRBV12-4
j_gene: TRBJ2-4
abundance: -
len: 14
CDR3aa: CASSSPAGDNEQYF
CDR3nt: TGTGCCAGCAGTTCCCCGGCGGGGGACAATGAGCAGTACTTC

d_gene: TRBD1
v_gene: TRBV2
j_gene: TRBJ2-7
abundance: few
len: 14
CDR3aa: CTSRTAGGNYEQYF
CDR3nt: TGTACCAGCCGTACGGCAGGGGGCAACTACGAGCAGTACTTC

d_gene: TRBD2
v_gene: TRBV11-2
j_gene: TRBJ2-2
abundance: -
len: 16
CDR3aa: CASASGRAGWTGELFF
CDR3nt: TGTGCCAGCGCTAGCGGGAGGGCCGGATGGACCGGGGAGCTGTTTTTT

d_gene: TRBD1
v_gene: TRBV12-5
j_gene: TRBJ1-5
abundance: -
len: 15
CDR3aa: CASGLGTGVNQPQHF
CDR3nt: TGTGCTAGTGGTCTTGGGACAGGGGTCAATCAGCCCCAGCATTTT

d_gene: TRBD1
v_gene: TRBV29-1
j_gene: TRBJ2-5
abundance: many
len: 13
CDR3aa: CSVGTGAQVTQYF
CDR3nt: TGCAGCGTAGGGACAGGGGCCCAGGTGACCCAGTACTTC

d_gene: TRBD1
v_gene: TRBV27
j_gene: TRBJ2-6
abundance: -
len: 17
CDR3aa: CASSRGQATSGANVRTF
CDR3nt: TGTGCCAGCTCGCGAGGACAGGCCACTTCTGGGGCCAACGTCCGGACTTTC

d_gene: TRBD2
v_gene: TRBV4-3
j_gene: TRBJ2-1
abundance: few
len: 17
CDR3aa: CASSQDLAGFYYNEQFF
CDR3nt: TGCGCCAGCAGCCAAGATTTAGCGGGATTCTACTACAATGAGCAGTTCTTC

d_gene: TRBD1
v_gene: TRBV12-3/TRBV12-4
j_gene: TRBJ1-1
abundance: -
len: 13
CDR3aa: CASSQTGGGEAFF
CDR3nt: TGTGCCAGCAGTCAAACAGGGGGCGGTGAAGCTTTCTTT

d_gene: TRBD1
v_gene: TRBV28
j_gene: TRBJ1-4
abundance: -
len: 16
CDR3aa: CASSPQGARSNEKLFF
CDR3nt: TGTGCCAGCAGTCCACAGGGGGCGCGGTCTAATGAAAAACTGTTTTTT

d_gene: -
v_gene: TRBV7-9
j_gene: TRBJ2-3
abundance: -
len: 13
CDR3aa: CASVRVSTDTQYF
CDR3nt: TGTGCCAGCGTCAGGGTTAGCACAGATACGCAGTATTTT

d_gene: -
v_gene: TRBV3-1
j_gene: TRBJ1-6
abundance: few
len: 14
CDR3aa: CASSPLWGASPLHF
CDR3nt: TGTGCCAGCAGCCCTCTCTGGGGGGCTTCACCCCTCCACTTT

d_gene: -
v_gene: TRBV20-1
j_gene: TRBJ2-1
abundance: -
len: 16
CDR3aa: CSARGRSGVPYNEQFF
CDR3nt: TGCAGTGCTAGAGGGAGGTCGGGAGTTCCCTACAATGAGCAGTTCTTT

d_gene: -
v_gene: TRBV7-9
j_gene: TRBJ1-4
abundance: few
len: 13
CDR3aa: CASRTVDTEKLFF
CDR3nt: TGTGCCAGCAGAACTGTAGACACTGAAAAACTGTTTTTT